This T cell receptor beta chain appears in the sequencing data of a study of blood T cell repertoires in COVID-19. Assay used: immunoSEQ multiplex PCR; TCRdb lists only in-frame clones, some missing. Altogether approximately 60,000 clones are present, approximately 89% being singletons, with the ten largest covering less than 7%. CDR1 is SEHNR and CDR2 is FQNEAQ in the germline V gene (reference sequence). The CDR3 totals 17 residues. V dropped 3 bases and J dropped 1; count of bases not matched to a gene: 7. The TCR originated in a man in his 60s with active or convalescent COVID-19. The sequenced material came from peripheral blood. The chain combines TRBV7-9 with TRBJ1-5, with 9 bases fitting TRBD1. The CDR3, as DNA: TGTGCCAGCAGCTTTTTCCGACAGGGGGGAAGCAATCAGCCCCAGCATTTT. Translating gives CASSFFRQGGSNQPQHF.